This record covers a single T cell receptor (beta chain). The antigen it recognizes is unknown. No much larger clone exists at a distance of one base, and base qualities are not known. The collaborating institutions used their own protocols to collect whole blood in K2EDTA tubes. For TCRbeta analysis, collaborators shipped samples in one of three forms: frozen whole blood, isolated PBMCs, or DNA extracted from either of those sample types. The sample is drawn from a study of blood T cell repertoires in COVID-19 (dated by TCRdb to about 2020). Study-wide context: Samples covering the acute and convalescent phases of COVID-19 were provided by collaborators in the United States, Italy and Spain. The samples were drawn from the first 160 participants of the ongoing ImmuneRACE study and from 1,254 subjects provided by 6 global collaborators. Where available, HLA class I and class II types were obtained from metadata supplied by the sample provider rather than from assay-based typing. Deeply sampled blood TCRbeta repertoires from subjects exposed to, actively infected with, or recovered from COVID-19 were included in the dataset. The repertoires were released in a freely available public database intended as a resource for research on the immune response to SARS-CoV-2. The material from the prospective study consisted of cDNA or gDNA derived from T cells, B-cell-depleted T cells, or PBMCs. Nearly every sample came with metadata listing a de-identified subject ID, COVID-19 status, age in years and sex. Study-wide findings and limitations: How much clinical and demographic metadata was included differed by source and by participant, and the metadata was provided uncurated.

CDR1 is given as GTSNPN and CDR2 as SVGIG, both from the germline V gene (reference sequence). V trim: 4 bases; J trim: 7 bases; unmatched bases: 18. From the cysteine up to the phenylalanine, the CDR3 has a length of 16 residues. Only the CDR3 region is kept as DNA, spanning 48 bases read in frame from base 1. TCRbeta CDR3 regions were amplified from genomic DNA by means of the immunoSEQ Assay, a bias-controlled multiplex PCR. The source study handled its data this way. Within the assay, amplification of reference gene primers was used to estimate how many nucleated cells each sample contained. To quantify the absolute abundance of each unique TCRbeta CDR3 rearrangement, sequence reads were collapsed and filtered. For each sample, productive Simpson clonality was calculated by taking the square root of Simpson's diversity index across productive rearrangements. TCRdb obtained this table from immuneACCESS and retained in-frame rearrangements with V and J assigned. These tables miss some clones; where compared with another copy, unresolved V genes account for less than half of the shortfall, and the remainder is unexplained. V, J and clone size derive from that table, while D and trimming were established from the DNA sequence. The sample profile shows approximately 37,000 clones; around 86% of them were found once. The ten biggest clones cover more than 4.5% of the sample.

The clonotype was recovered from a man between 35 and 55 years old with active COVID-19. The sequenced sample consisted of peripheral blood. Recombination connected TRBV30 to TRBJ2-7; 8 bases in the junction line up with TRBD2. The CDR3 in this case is CAWTPLGAGETGEQYF. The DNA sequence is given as TGTGCCTGGACCCCCCTAGGAGCGGGGGAGACGGGGGAGCAGTACTTC.